This T cell receptor beta chain was profiled in a study of blood T cells in healthy people across ages. Across the whole study: Capturing about one barcoded beta molecule per two T cells was achieved by template switching.

CDR3 length: 15 residues. Per the germline V gene, CDR1 is SGHNT and CDR2 is YYREEE (reference sequence). V gave up 4 bases and J gave up 6 bases; unmatched junction bases: 6. The second PCR ran about 7 to 12 cycles with a sample-barcoded 5' primer and J-beta primers. Every cDNA molecule carried a tag from a template-switch adaptor bearing 12 random nucleotides. TCRdb redid the calling of the 5' RACE reads with MiXCR, one entry per CDR3 protein. In the table there are hundreds of thousands of distinct CDR3 sequences, more than 40% of which are singletons. Overall study results and limits: There were more naive CD4+ cells and higher diversity in long-lived donors than in aged donors. As age increased, TCR beta diversity per million T cells fell in a roughly linear fashion.

This clonotype was seen only a few times. Its antigen remains unknown. The chain couples TRBV5-4 to TRBJ1-4; 10 nucleotides line up with TRBD1. The receptor comes from a man aged 60 to 75 in good health. Source material: blood. The CDR3 bases are TGTGCCAGCAGCCTTCCAGGACAGGGGGATGAAAAACTGTTTTTT. It specifies CASSLPGQGDEKLFF.